The next 25 T cell receptor beta chains were all read from a single sample in a study of blood T cell repertoires in COVID-19. Profiling relied on immunoSEQ multiplex PCR, and the TCRdb table lists in-frame clones only, not all of them. Of some 360,000 clones detected, approximately 91% appear once; the ten largest clones hold about 0.94%. Sequencing used PBMCs or T cells enriched from blood (not recorded which). These receptors came from a woman in her twenties or thirties who had been exposed to COVID-19.

This chain connects TRBV11-3 to TRBJ1-2; TRBD1 is a possible D gene (5 bases). Germline CDR1 reads SGHNT; CDR2 reads YENEEA. CDR3 length equals 15 residues. V lost 5 bases to trimming and J lost 0 bases, with 13 bases between them. The CDR3 protein is CASSLVGGANYGYTF. As DNA, the CDR3 is TGTGCCAGCAGCCTCGTGGGGGGAGCTAACTATGGCTACACCTTC.

This clone was counted once. CDR3 protein: CASSLGSNYGYTF. CDR3 in DNA: TGTGCCAGCAGTTTGGGCAGCAACTATGGCTACACCTTC. This chain uses TRBV12-3 or TRBV12-4 with TRBJ1-2, with unresolved D. The CDR3 is 13 residues long. Trimming shortened V by 3 bases and J by 2 bases, and 7 bases separated the two germline ends.

V usage is TRBV6-6 and J usage is TRBJ2-3; weak D call: TRBD1 (6 bases). This CDR3 spans 15 amino acids. Per the germline V gene, CDR1 is MNHNY and CDR2 is SVGAGI (reference sequence). The ends were cut back, 5 bases at V and 0 bases at J, with 12 bases in the middle. The CDR3 region is CASSDGQRSTDTQYF. The CDR3 DNA reads TGTGCCAGCAGTGACGGACAGCGAAGCACAGATACGCAGTATTTT.

The V call is TRBV5-1, the J call TRBJ2-1; 9 nucleotides line up with TRBD2. The CDR3 spans 16 residues. Germline CDR1 SGHRS, CDR2 YFSETQ. Trimming took 0 bases from V and 4 from J; bases not matched to a gene: 5. The CDR3 nucleotides read TGCGCCAGCAGCTTGGCCGCGGGAGGGCCTTACAATGAGCAGTTCTTC. The encoded protein is CASSLAAGGPYNEQFF. Supplemented by reference TRBV5-1 and TRBJ2-1, the full variable domain reads KAGVTQTPRYLIKTRGQQVTLSCSPISGHRSVSWYQQTPGQGLQFLFEYFSETQRNKGNFPGRFSGRQFSNSRSEMNVSTLELGDSALYLCASSLAAGGPYNEQFFGPGTRLTVL.

The chain carries TRBV18 and TRBJ1-1, with TRBD1 matching over 10 bases. The CDR3 consists of 14 residues. Trimming at V came to 3 bases and at J to 7 bases, leaving 5 bases not matched to a gene. The germline V gene has CDR1 KGHSH and CDR2 LQKENI. CDR3 protein: CASSPWTGGIEAFF. As DNA, the CDR3 is TGTGCCAGCTCACCCTGGACAGGGGGAATTGAAGCTTTCTTT.

The J gene is TRBJ2-7, the V gene TRBV7-6; 8 bases map to TRBD1. This CDR3 comprises 18 residues. Germline values: CDR1 SGHVS, CDR2 FNYEAQ. With 5 bases clipped from V and 5 bases from J, the junction kept 20 bases outside the gene matches. In nucleotides, the CDR3 is TGTGCCAGCAGCAGCCGCGGACAGGGAGGAGGGCTGGGTCACGAGCAGTACTTC. Its translation is CASSSRGQGGGLGHEQYF.

The V gene is TRBV19, the J gene TRBJ1-2; no clear D gene. The germline V gene has CDR1 LNHDA and CDR2 SQIVND (reference sequence). Deletions cut 5 bases from V and 4 bases from J, with 8 bases between. The CDR3 runs to 12 residues. The CDR3 protein is CASSPGLYGYTF. In DNA form, the CDR3 reads TGTGCCAGTAGTCCAGGCCTCTATGGCTACACCTTC.

This chain's CDR3 is CASSPGDTEAFF. In DNA, the CDR3 is TGTGCCAGCAGCCCGGGGGACACTGAAGCTTTCTTT. This chain uses TRBV11-2 with TRBJ1-1; D possibly corresponds to TRBD1 (5 bases). Germline V gene sequence: CDR1 SGHAT, CDR2 FQNNGV. Trimming removed 5 bases from V and 3 bases from J, with 7 bases in between. The CDR3 runs 12 residues.

The chain employs TRBV18 and TRBJ1-2; D uncertain. Trimming shortened V by 1 base and J by 1 base, and 10 bases separated the two germline ends. The CDR3 is 15 amino acids. Germline values: CDR1 KGHSH, CDR2 LQKENI. The CDR3 region has the DNA TGTGCCAGCTCACCACGTCAGGATTATAACTATGGCTACACCTTC. Translation gives CASSPRQDYNYGYTF.

The J gene is TRBJ2-1, the V gene TRBV18; 8 bases map to TRBD1. The CDR3 sequence is 16 residues long. V shed 1 base, J shed 6 bases, and the junction held 8 bases outside the gene matches. The germline CDR1 and CDR2 sequences are KGHSH and LQKENI. This chain's CDR3 is CASSPRQGLESNEQFF. CDR3 coding DNA: TGTGCCAGCTCACCACGACAGGGGCTGGAGAGCAATGAGCAGTTCTTC.

The rearrangement uses TRBV18 and TRBJ2-2, with a possible D match to TRBD1 (6 bases). The CDR3 has 16 amino acids. CDR1 and CDR2 from the germline V gene are KGHSH and LQKENI. Trimming left V 3 bases short and J 2 bases short, with 13 bases between. Written as DNA, the CDR3 is TGTGCCAGCTCACCGTTCGACAGGCGAAACACCGGGGAGCTGTTTTTT. This encodes CASSPFDRRNTGELFF.

This chain links TRBV24-1 with TRBJ2-3; D not resolved. Deletions cut 9 bases from V and 3 bases from J, with 12 bases between. The CDR3 is made up of 13 amino acids. Germline V lookup: CDR1 KGHDR, CDR2 SFDVKD. In DNA form, the CDR3 reads TGTGCCACCCAAGGCGGCGGAACAGATACGCAGTATTTT. Translated, it gives CATQGGGTDTQYF.

J is TRBJ2-1 and V is TRBV5-5, with unresolved D. The V end was cut by 0 bases, the J end by 5 bases, with 12 bases between. The CDR3 extends over 15 amino acids. CDR1 and CDR2 (germline): SGHKS, YYEKEE (reference sequence). The CDR3 is CASSLGSYVDNEQFF. CDR3 bases: TGTGCCAGCAGCTTGGGTAGCTACGTCGACAATGAGCAGTTCTTC.

This chain uses TRBV24-1 with TRBJ1-5; D is unresolved. In germline, CDR1 is KGHDR, CDR2 SFDVKD. V was cut by 2 bases and J by 6 bases, with 10 bases left in between. There are 14 residues in the CDR3. DNA of the CDR3: TGTGCCACCAGTGATTCTAGGGAGGCTCAGCCCCAGCATTTT. Its translation: CATSDSREAQPQHF.

The CDR3 coding sequence is TGTGCCAGCACCCGACAGGGTCATGCTTCACCCCTCCACTTT. Amino acid sequence: CASTRQGHASPLHF. The chain joins TRBV6-5 to TRBJ1-6, with 7 bases matching TRBD1. The CDR3 has 14 residues. Germline CDR1 reads MNHEY; CDR2 reads SVGAGI. V was pared by 7 bases and J by 9 bases, with 9 bases of the junction left unmatched.

This chain connects TRBV15 to TRBJ2-2, with D perhaps matching TRBD1 (6 bases). Germline-derived CDR1 and CDR2 are LNHNV and YYDKDF (reference sequence). Trimming cost V 0 bases and J 5 bases, with 16 bases left between them. The CDR3 length is 17 residues. The CDR3 nucleotides are TGTGCCACCAGCAGAGAGAGACCGGCAGACAGGACCGGGGAGCTGTTTTTT. It yields the protein CATSRERPADRTGELFF.

The chain is built from TRBV7-2 and TRBJ2-7, with D possibly being TRBD1 (5 bases). Per germline, CDR1 SGHTA and CDR2 FQGNSA. Trimming shortened V by 2 bases and J by 12 bases, and 29 bases separated the two germline ends. This CDR3 comprises 17 residues. CDR3 amino acids: CASSLTAALLSSYRLYF. CDR3 coding DNA: TGTGCCAGCAGCTTAACGGCAGCGCTGTTATCCAGCTACAGGCTGTACTTC.

This clone was counted a single time. The CDR3 reads CASSRWATEAFF. The CDR3, as DNA: TGTGCCAGCAGCCGGTGGGCCACTGAAGCTTTCTTT. The chain carries TRBV12-3 or TRBV12-4 and TRBJ1-1; no clear D. The CDR3 extends over 12 amino acids. V was pared by 6 bases and J by 4 bases, with 9 bases between.

V is TRBV9 and J is TRBJ2-3; 7 bases match TRBD2. This CDR3 comprises 15 residues. CDR1 is SGDLS, CDR2 YYNGEE, per germline. Trimming at V came to 4 bases and at J to 0 bases, leaving 5 bases not matched to a gene. The CDR3 protein is CASSRGGLSTDTQYF. DNA of the CDR3: TGTGCCAGCAGCCGCGGGGGACTGAGCACAGATACGCAGTATTTT.

The chain employs TRBV3-1 (or the pseudogene TRBV3-2) and TRBJ2-2, with 7 bases that match TRBD1. Germline trimming cut 4 bases from V and 7 bases from J; bases unmatched to any gene: 9. CDR1 and CDR2 from the germline V gene are LGHDT and YNNKEL (reference sequence). CDR3 size: 15 residues. This CDR3 reads CASSRRQGVVGELFF. The CDR3 nucleotides read TGTGCCAGCAGCCGCCGACAGGGTGTCGTCGGGGAGCTGTTTTTT.

J is TRBJ2-3 and V is TRBV12-3 or TRBV12-4; D uncertain. There are 12 residues in the CDR3. V was shortened by 5 bases and J by 6 bases, with 9 bases between the two germline ends. The CDR3 spells CASSLLRDTQYF. CDR3 sequence (DNA): TGTGCCAGCAGTCTCCTTCGGGATACGCAGTATTTT.

The chain recombines TRBV27 with TRBJ2-7; tentatively, D is TRBD1 (6 bases). The CDR3 sequence is 16 residues long. Trimming cost V 5 bases and J 2 bases, with 19 bases left between them. Germline CDR1 is MNHEY and CDR2 is SMNVEV (reference sequence). The CDR3 DNA reads TGTGCCAGCAGTCCTAGATGGTCCAGGGGACCCTACGAGCAGTACTTC. As protein: CASSPRWSRGPYEQYF.

The chain joins TRBV7-3 to TRBJ2-5, with 9 bases aligning to TRBD2. Trimming removed 3 bases from V and 1 base from J; junction bases left unmatched: 3. CDR3 length equals 15 residues. CDR1 and CDR2 from the germline V gene are SGHTA and FQGTGA. The CDR3 protein is CASSLTSGRQETQYF. For the CDR3, the DNA is TGTGCCAGCAGCTTGACTAGCGGTCGCCAAGAGACCCAGTACTTC. The full variable domain, its missing parts supplied by reference TRBV7-3 and TRBJ2-5, is GAGVSQTPSNKVTEKGKYVELRCDPISGHTALYWYRQSLGQGPEFLIYFQGTGAADDSGLPNDRFFAVRPEGSVSTLKIQRTERGDSAVYLCASSLTSGRQETQYFGPGTRLLVL.

The V call is TRBV6-5, the J call TRBJ1-1; TRBD1 aligns across 8 bases. This CDR3 is 13 amino acids long. Germline CDR1 is MNHEY and CDR2 is SVGAGI. V lost 0 bases to trimming and J lost 8 bases; unmatched junction nucleotides: 2. The CDR3 nucleotides are TGTGCCAGCAGTTACTCGCGGACAGGGGAAGCTTTCTTT. Encoded protein: CASSYSRTGEAFF.

The chain couples TRBV11-2 to TRBJ1-5; D is perhaps TRBD1 (5 bases). V lost 2 bases and J lost 4, with 6 bases in between. This CDR3 contains 13 residues. Germline V lookup: CDR1 SGHAT, CDR2 FQNNGV. CDR3 residues: CASSLRGNQPQHF. The CDR3 DNA follows: TGTGCCAGCAGCTTACGGGGGAATCAGCCCCAGCATTTT.